The 27 T cell receptor beta chains below come from one sample, sequenced in a study of blood T cell repertoires in COVID-19. Using immunoSEQ multiplex PCR, the repertoire was profiled, and TCRdb retains in-frame clones only, with some absent. The sample lists 300,000 to 450,000 clones, roughly 87% seen once, with approximately 0.99% in the top ten. The sequencing input was PBMCs or T cells enriched from blood (not recorded which). The receptors here all came from a woman in her 30s who had recovered from COVID-19.

The chain recombines TRBV6-4 with TRBJ2-2; TRBD2 is a possible D gene (5 bases). Germline assignment: CDR1 MRHNA and CDR2 SNTAGT. Trimming removed 0 bases at V and 4 bases at J, with 9 bases between. CDR3 length equals 15 residues. CDR3 sequence (DNA): TGTGCCAGCAGTGACTCAGGACTGGGCACCGGGGAGCTGTTTTTT. It translates to CASSDSGLGTGELFF.

The chain combines TRBV7-9 with TRBJ1-4; TRBD1 agrees at 8 bases. The CDR3 runs 15 residues. CDR1 SEHNR and CDR2 FQNEAQ come from the germline V gene (reference sequence). V dropped 0 bases and J dropped 8; count of bases not matched to a gene: 5. The DNA of the CDR3 is TGTGCCAGCAGCTTAGCGGACAGGGCTCTGGAAAAACTGTTTTTT. It translates to CASSLADRALEKLFF.

In the case of this clone: Distinct nucleotide sequences in the sample also encode this CDR3. V gene TRBV10-3 combines with J gene TRBJ2-5; tentatively, D is TRBD2 (5 bases). Germline V CDR1 and CDR2: ENHRY, SYGVKD. Trimming took off 2 bases at V and 5 bases at J, with 6 bases between the two ends. The length of the CDR3 is 12 residues. The CDR3 DNA follows: TGTGCCATCAGTGAGGGAGGCGAGACCCAGTACTTC. It codes for CAISEGGETQYF.

Note on this clone: A junction boundary mismatches the germline segment, possibly from a read error. The gene calls are TRBV28 and TRBJ1-3; D unresolved. CDR3 length equals 16 residues. Germline lookup yields CDR1 MDHEN and CDR2 SYDVKM. CDR3 in amino acids: CASSPLTGSSENTIYF. The CDR3 nucleotides are TGTGCCAGCAGTCCTCTAACGGGTAGCTCTGAAAACACCATATATTTT. The full variable domain, rest sourced from reference TRBV28 and TRBJ1-3, is DVKVTQSSRYLVKRTGEKVFLECVQDMDHENMFWYRQDPGLGLRLIYFSYDVKMKEKGDIPEGYSVSREKKERFSLILESASTNQTSMYLCASSPLTGSSENTIYFGEGSWLTVV.

Only a few counts were recorded for this clone. The chain joins TRBV16 to TRBJ2-7; D is unclear. The ends were cut back, 4 bases at V and 0 bases at J, with 7 bases in the middle. Looked up from germline, CDR1 is KGHSY and CDR2 is FQNENV. The CDR3 extends over 13 amino acids. The CDR3: CASSPRNSYEQYF. Here the CDR3 DNA reads TGTGCCAGCAGCCCCAGGAACTCCTACGAGCAGTACTTC.

V is TRBV5-5 and J is TRBJ2-7; 8 bases agree with TRBD1. Germline CDR1 reads SGHKS; CDR2 reads YYEKEE (reference sequence). V shed 2 bases, J shed 1 base, and the junction held 5 bases outside the gene matches. This CDR3 region has 15 residues. The CDR3 region is CASSLPGQVSYEQYF. DNA for the CDR3: TGTGCCAGCAGCTTACCGGGACAGGTGTCCTACGAGCAGTACTTC.

The chain is built from TRBV2 and TRBJ2-1; 11 nucleotides line up with TRBD2. The CDR3 is 18 amino acids. J lost 0 bases, V lost 2 bases, and 6 bases had no gene match. Looked up from germline, CDR1 is SNHLY and CDR2 is FYNNEI. The CDR3 DNA follows: TGTGCCAGCAGTGAACTAGCGGGGGGCCAAGTCTCCTACAATGAGCAGTTCTTC. It yields the protein CASSELAGGQVSYNEQFF.

This clone has only one observation. J is TRBJ2-1 and V is TRBV28; perhaps TRBD2 as D (6 bases). V gave up 5 bases and J gave up 2 bases, with 19 bases separating them. The germline V gene encodes CDR1 MDHEN and CDR2 SYDVKM. This CDR3 has 17 amino acids. The CDR3: CASSTLRGLRAYNEQFF. The CDR3 region has the DNA TGTGCCAGCAGTACGCTCCGGGGACTCCGAGCCTACAATGAGCAGTTCTTC.

V gene TRBV19 combines with J gene TRBJ1-5; D is undetermined. CDR1 LNHDA and CDR2 SQIVND come from the germline V gene (reference sequence). The V end lost 4 bases, the J end lost 10 bases, and 20 bases lay between the germline ends. The CDR3 loop spans 15 amino acids. The CDR3 here is CASSRVELELEPQHF. The CDR3 DNA sequence: TGTGCCAGTAGTAGGGTCGAGTTGGAGCTAGAACCCCAGCATTTT.

The chain has TRBV6-1 and TRBJ1-2; 8 nucleotides match TRBD1. The CDR3 is made up of 16 amino acids. Trimming at V came to 3 bases and at J to 5 bases, leaving 11 bases not matched to a gene. Looked up from germline, CDR1 is MNHNS and CDR2 is SASEGT. CDR3 region: CASSDTGTGIRYGYTF. The CDR3 DNA reads as TGTGCCAGCAGTGATACCGGGACAGGTATTCGGTATGGCTACACCTTC.

The chain uses TRBV27 and TRBJ1-6, with unresolved D. Trimming left V 6 bases short and J 0 bases short, with 9 bases between. Looked up from germline, CDR1 is MNHEY and CDR2 is SMNVEV (reference sequence). The length of the CDR3 is 15 residues. Written as DNA, the CDR3 is TGTGCCAGCAGATCCGTTAGCTCCTATAATTCACCCCTCCACTTT. It encodes CASRSVSSYNSPLHF.

V is TRBV5-4 and J is TRBJ1-2; TRBD1 might be the D (5 bases). V was pared by 0 bases and J by 0 bases, with 9 bases between. The CDR3 is 15 amino acids. The germline CDR1 and CDR2 sequences are SGHNT and YYREEE (reference sequence). The CDR3 spells CASSLARAANYGYTF. The CDR3 coding sequence is TGTGCCAGCAGCTTGGCCAGGGCAGCTAACTATGGCTACACCTTC.

This sequence joins TRBV10-3 and TRBJ1-1; D is perhaps TRBD1 (6 bases). The germline gives CDR1 ENHRY, CDR2 SYGVKD. Trimming left V 2 bases short and J 8 bases short, with 9 bases between. The CDR3 is made up of 12 amino acids. CDR3 coding DNA: TGTGCCATCAGTGAGGGAACAGGGGAAGCTTTCTTT. It codes for CAISEGTGEAFF.

This chain connects TRBV28 to TRBJ2-7; TRBD2 is a possible D gene (6 bases). The length of the CDR3 is 15 residues. Germline values: CDR1 MDHEN, CDR2 SYDVKM. The germline V and J ends were trimmed by 7 bases and 2 bases, with 18 bases remaining between them. The CDR3 spells CASTPPSRGTYEQYF. The CDR3 DNA follows: TGTGCCAGCACCCCCCCTAGCCGGGGGACCTACGAGCAGTACTTC.

This clone was found once. The rearrangement links TRBV18 to TRBJ2-5; D possibly corresponds to TRBD2 (6 bases). From germline, CDR1 is KGHSH and CDR2 LQKENI. This CDR3 is 16 amino acids long. The germline V and J ends were trimmed by 2 bases and 4 bases, with 17 bases remaining between them. CDR3 loop: CASSPVARGGGETQYF. In DNA, the CDR3 is TGTGCCAGCTCACCAGTAGCCCGGGGAGGAGGAGAGACCCAGTACTTC.

The chain uses TRBV2 and TRBJ2-2, with 7 bases that match TRBD1. Losses at the gene ends were 2 bases for V and 1 base for J; bases not matched to a gene: 1. CDR3 length: 15 amino acids. Germline CDR1 and CDR2: SNHLY and FYNNEI. The CDR3 DNA sequence: TGTGCCAGCAGTGAACAGGGGGTGAACACCGGGGAGCTGTTTTTT. It specifies CASSEQGVNTGELFF. Full variable domain (outside the CDR3, taken from reference TRBV2 and TRBJ2-2): EPEVTQTPSHQVTQMGQEVILRCVPISNHLYFYWYRQILGQKVEFLVSFYNNEISEKSEIFDDQFSVERPDGSNFTLKIRSTKLEDSAMYFCASSEQGVNTGELFFGEGSRLTVL.

V usage is TRBV19 and J usage is TRBJ1-6, with D possibly being TRBD1 (5 bases). CDR1 is LNHDA, CDR2 SQIVND, per germline (reference sequence). The CDR3 runs 17 residues. Trimming shortened V by 2 bases and J by 9 bases, and 20 bases separated the two germline ends. CDR3 DNA: TGTGCCAGTAGTATACCAGGGATCGGCGGCTCCGGTTCACCCCTCCACTTT. Protein: CASSIPGIGGSGSPLHF.

The chain uses TRBV28 and TRBJ1-1, with D perhaps matching TRBD1 (6 bases). The CDR3 consists of 17 residues. Per germline, CDR1 MDHEN and CDR2 SYDVKM. Trimming took off 5 bases at V and 3 bases at J, with 22 bases between the two ends. This CDR3 reads CASSALGIGGRDTEAFF. The CDR3 DNA follows: TGTGCCAGCAGTGCGTTGGGCATCGGGGGGCGGGACACTGAAGCTTTCTTT.

The rearrangement joins TRBV18 to TRBJ2-7; possibly TRBD1 for D (6 bases). The CDR3 consists of 13 residues. V lost 4 bases and J 4 bases, leaving 11 bases between the germline ends. Germline CDR1 is KGHSH and CDR2 is LQKENI. The CDR3 nucleotides read TGTGCCAGCTCACTCAGGGGCGGGTACGAGCAGTACTTC. Translating it yields CASSLRGGYEQYF.

This rearrangement joins TRBV5-1 to TRBJ2-3, with 8 bases that match TRBD2. V shed 4 bases, J shed 0 bases, and the junction held 4 bases outside the gene matches. This CDR3 region has 15 residues. The germline V gene has CDR1 SGHRS and CDR2 YFSETQ. The CDR3 region has the DNA TGCGCCAGCAGCCGAGCGGGGGCTAGCACAGATACGCAGTATTTT. Translated: CASSRAGASTDTQYF.

Written as DNA, the CDR3 is TGTGCCAGCAGCCCTTTTAGCCTCGGCCAAGAGACCCAGTACTTC. Amino acid sequence: CASSPFSLGQETQYF. The V and J genes are TRBV14 and TRBJ2-5, with no clear D. This CDR3 comprises 15 residues. V shed 4 bases and J shed 1 base, with 13 bases lying between them. The germline V gene encodes CDR1 SGHDN and CDR2 FVKESK. The whole variable domain, remainder taken from reference TRBV14 and TRBJ2-5, is EAGVTQFPSHSVIEKGQTVTLRCDPISGHDNLYWYRRVMGKEIKFLLHFVKESKQDESGMPNNRFLAERTGGTYSTLKVQPAELEDSGVYFCASSPFSLGQETQYFGPGTRLLVL.

The sample holds a few counts of this clone. This chain connects TRBV5-1 to TRBJ2-6, with D uncertain. Germline-derived CDR1 and CDR2 are SGHRS and YFSETQ. With 2 bases removed from V and 0 bases from J, the gap between germline ends came to 6 bases. The CDR3 runs 15 residues. The CDR3 reads CASSFRFSGANVLTF. For the CDR3, the DNA is TGCGCCAGCAGCTTTCGGTTCTCTGGGGCCAACGTCCTGACTTTC.

The chain uses TRBV19 and TRBJ2-7, with D unresolved. Looked up from germline, CDR1 is LNHDA and CDR2 is SQIVND (reference sequence). CDR3 length equals 15 residues. V was shortened by 3 bases and J by 1 base, with 13 bases between the two germline ends. This CDR3 reads CASSIGPTPSYEQYF. CDR3 nucleotide sequence: TGTGCCAGTAGTATTGGGCCAACACCTTCCTACGAGCAGTACTTC.

The V call is TRBV18, the J call TRBJ1-1; TRBD1 aligns across 7 bases. There are 16 residues in the CDR3. Trimming at V came to 3 bases and at J to 4 bases, leaving 11 bases not matched to a gene. CDR1 and CDR2 from the germline V gene are KGHSH and LQKENI. The CDR3 loop reads CASSPMRGGEGTEAFF. The CDR3 bases are TGTGCCAGCTCACCTATGAGAGGGGGCGAGGGCACTGAAGCTTTCTTT.

V and J are TRBV9 and TRBJ1-2; 8 bases match TRBD1. Germline assignment: CDR1 SGDLS and CDR2 YYNGEE. CDR3 length: 15 residues. The V segment lost 3 bases and the J segment 2 bases; nucleotides outside the gene matches: 6. The CDR3 DNA is TGTGCCAGCAGCGGAACCGACAGGGGCAACTATGGCTACACCTTC. It translates to CASSGTDRGNYGYTF.

Only one count was recorded for this clone. The CDR3 nucleotides read TGTGCCAGCACCTCTGGGGGGCAAGAGACCCAGTACTTC. Its protein product is CASTSGGQETQYF. The chain recombines TRBV5-4 with TRBJ2-5; TRBD2 might be the D (6 bases). CDR1 and CDR2 (germline): SGHNT, YYREEE (reference sequence). The V gene lost 6 bases and the J gene lost 2 bases, with 11 bases spanning the gap. The CDR3 consists of 13 residues.

The chain uses TRBV7-9 and TRBJ2-3; D not resolved. From germline, CDR1 is SEHNR and CDR2 FQNEAQ (reference sequence). V was clipped by 1 base and J by 3 bases, with 8 bases between them. The CDR3 is made up of 14 amino acids. CDR3 nucleotides: TGTGCCAGCAGCTTAGGGTTAGAAACAGATACGCAGTATTTT. Encoded protein: CASSLGLETDTQYF.